These 6 T cell receptor beta chains came from one sample sequenced in a study of T cell repertoires in cytomegalovirus infection. TCRdb reanalysed the reads using MiXCR and keeps one entry per CDR3 protein. Here the sample spans around 95,000 distinct CDR3 sequences, 29% being singletons. Their specific antigens are unknown. The source material was CD8+ T cells from cultured PBMCs, sampled from culture after CMV antigen stimulation. These receptor sequences come from a human donor in good health (CMV status not recorded). Some clones in this sample may be carry-over from other donors' samples.

The chain uses TRBV19 and TRBJ1-5; no reliable D call. The CDR3 sequence is 12 residues long. Deletions cut 4 bases from V and 11 bases from J, with 12 bases between. Germline CDR1 reads LNHDA; CDR2 reads SQIVND (reference sequence). The CDR3: CASSSIPSTQHF. DNA of the CDR3: TGTGCCAGTAGTAGCATCCCCTCGACCCAGCATTTT. Full variable domain (missing parts from reference TRBV19 and TRBJ1-5): DGGITQSPKYLFRKEGQNVTLSCEQNLNHDAMYWYRQDPGQGLRLIYYSQIVNDFQKGDIAEGYSVSREKKESFPLTVTSAQKNPTAFYLCASSSIPSTQHFGDGTRLSIL.

This rearrangement joins TRBV7-2 to TRBJ2-1; D is perhaps TRBD1 (6 bases). V was cut by 4 bases and J by 11 bases, with 12 bases left in between. The CDR3 has 12 residues. CDR1 is SGHTA, CDR2 FQGNSA, per germline. The CDR3 region is CASSSDSRQQFF. CDR3 nucleotide sequence: TGTGCCAGCAGCTCGGACAGCCGACAGCAGTTCTTC.

V and J are TRBV11-2 and TRBJ2-1, with TRBD1 matching 11 bases. This CDR3 is built from 15 residues. From germline, CDR1 is SGHAT and CDR2 FQNNGV. J gave up 7 bases and V 8 bases, and 10 bases lay outside the gene matches. The CDR3 region is CASSWRDRGYNEQFF. The CDR3 DNA reads as TGTGCCAGCTCTTGGCGGGACAGGGGGTATAATGAGCAGTTCTTC.

The chain employs TRBV20-1 and TRBJ2-7, with D possibly being TRBD1 (5 bases). The CDR3 is made up of 14 amino acids. CDR1 is DFQATT, CDR2 SNEGSKA, per germline (reference sequence). V dropped 5 bases and J dropped 1 base, with 15 bases sitting between them. The CDR3 loop is CSAGYEDISYEQYF. The CDR3 bases are TGCAGTGCTGGCTACGAGGACATTTCCTACGAGCAGTACTTC.

The rearrangement links TRBV3-1 to TRBJ2-3; the D gene is possibly TRBD1 (5 bases). Germline V gives CDR1 LGHDT, CDR2 YNNKEL (reference sequence). The V gene lost 1 base and the J gene lost 5 bases, with 13 bases spanning the gap. The CDR3 is 15 residues long. In nucleotides, the CDR3 is TGTGCCAGCAGCCAAGGGTTTACAGGTAGAGATACGCAGTATTTT. Its protein product is CASSQGFTGRDTQYF.

The chain employs TRBV7-2 and TRBJ2-7, with unresolved D. The CDR3 has 13 residues. CDR1 and CDR2 (germline): SGHTA, FQGNSA. Trimming stripped 3 bases from V and 5 bases from J, with 11 bases between. The CDR3 loop reads CASSFLGWNEQYF. CDR3 in DNA: TGTGCCAGCAGCTTCCTCGGATGGAACGAGCAGTACTTC.